This TCR beta chain was obtained from a study of T cell responses to AZD1222 COVID-19 vaccine (dated by TCRdb to the early 2020s). At the level of the whole study: TCR sequencing was performed for over 230 trial participants, of whom about 210 were given two doses of AZD1222 and around 25 were given two doses of MenACWY control vaccine. Trial participants were enrolled into age subgroups of 18-55, 56-69 and 70-plus years, which contained roughly 140, 27 and 60 TCR-sequenced participants, respectively. The investigation overall reported the following: The 56-69-year group was small, and its depth increase did not reach significance, likely because of low power. Vaccine-associated CD4 TCRs spanned the whole spike protein, with dominant responses in regions 160-218 and 743-854. Only five to seven AZD1222 recipients were SARS-CoV-2 seropositive at baseline, limiting conclusions about previously exposed vaccinees. Participants were mostly white British, with more females than males. The authors suggested clonal diversity may have been underestimated. Spike-specific TCR breadth and depth rose significantly after two AZD1222 doses compared with day 0 and with MenACWY recipients. Because no day 14 peak-response samples were available, the repertoires could be characterized only after the peak T cell response. Nearly half of unique spike-specific TCRs reportedly recognized epitopes outside regions mutated in the B.1.351 and B.1.1.7 variants.

On this clone itself: This clone's antigen is unknown. Per-base quality was not reported, and no clone a single base away is much larger than it.

The time point label on this specimen signifies: about 28 days (+/-7) after the second vaccine dose. The meaning of the sample's treatment or condition label: meningococcal conjugate vaccine given as trial control. Vaccinee samples were obtained from the UK trials COV001 and COV002, which included a single-blind randomized controlled phase 2/3 trial of AZD1222 (ChAdOx1 nCoV-19) in healthy adults. For TCRbeta chain sequencing, PBMC samples were collected from trial participants at day 0 and at day 28 after the second dose. Taken from cysteine to phenylalanine, the CDR3 has 14 residues. Only CDR3 DNA is held: 42 bases, read in frame from base 1. CDR1 and CDR2 (MNHEY, SVGAGI) derive from the germline V gene. Trimming takes 7 bases from V and 8 bases from J, and the germline ends sit 17 bases apart. The CDR3 regions of human TCRbeta chains were subjected to immunosequencing. The published analysis was carried out like this. Repertoire TCRs were matched against a reference library of SARS-CoV-2-specific TCRs generated with the MIRA antigen-specificity platform. Breadth meant the fraction of unique TCRs that were SARS-CoV-2-associated, whereas depth meant the fraction of total T cells that were SARS-CoV-2-associated. Using the MIRA data, each spike-specific TCR was assigned both to the spike region to which the TCR was reactive and to a CD4 or CD8 class. Log10-transformed breadth and depth values were compared by one-way ANOVA with Sidak's multiple comparisons tests. Not all clones reach the TCRdb copy of this immuneACCESS table, which keeps in-frame sequences only. Checked studies attribute under half of the gap to unresolved V genes and leave the rest unexplained. V, J and clone size are those of that table, while D and trimming were read from the DNA. A total of some 110,000 clones appear in this sample, 86% of them only once. The biggest ten clones account for 3% to 4% of the sample.

The receptor chain draws on TRBV6-5 and TRBJ2-2; tentative D gene TRBD1, with 5 bases matching. The specimen comprised peripheral blood, sampled 28 days after the second dose of the MenACWY control vaccine. This sequence originates from an adult who received the MenACWY meningococcal vaccine as a control. Read as DNA, the sequence is TGTGCCAGCATTCGAAATTTTAGGGGAGGGGAGCTGTTTTTT. This yields the protein CASIRNFRGGELFF.